Reported below is one T cell receptor (beta chain). Here immunoSEQ multiplex PCR was the method, and the copy in TCRdb shows in-frame clones only, minus some. The sample records 200,000 to 300,000 clones, around 87% being singletons. This CDR3 region has 20 residues. Trimming took 3 bases from V and 4 from J; bases not matched to a gene: 13. Germline CDR1 reads MGHRA; CDR2 reads YSYEKL. This sample is part of a study of blood T cell repertoires in COVID-19. The clonotype originates from a woman aged 45 to 65 with acute or convalescent COVID-19. This chain links TRBV4-1 with TRBJ2-3; TRBD2 agrees at 16 bases. The sample consisted of peripheral blood. For the CDR3, the DNA is TGCGCCAGCAGCCAGGTATACGGGACTAGCGGGAGGGCCTTGTCAGATACGCAGTATTTT. Translated, it gives CASSQVYGTSGRALSDTQYF.